The TCR beta chain under discussion was sequenced for a study of blood T cell repertoires in COVID-19. Turning to the study itself: Samples taken during acute and convalescent COVID-19 were collected in the United States, Italy and Spain. T cells, B-cell-depleted T cells, or PBMCs supplied cDNA or gDNA.

Source study methods: Amplification of reference gene primers provided the estimated nucleated cell counts. Profiling relied on immunoSEQ multiplex PCR, and the TCRdb table lists in-frame clones only, not all of them. The DNA gave D and trimming, while V, J and clone size come from that table. This sample has approximately 73,000 clones, with roughly nine tenths found just once. Germline V CDR1 and CDR2: MGHRA, YSYEKL. V was shortened by 0 bases and J by 3 bases, with 11 bases between the two germline ends. The CDR3 covers 15 residues. The sequence was obtained from a man older than 75 with acute or convalescent COVID-19. The chain couples TRBV4-1 to TRBJ1-2, with D hard to call. What was sequenced was peripheral blood. The CDR3 here is CASSQDSVLDYGYTF. The CDR3 DNA reads TGCGCCAGCAGCCAAGATAGCGTTTTGGACTATGGCTACACCTTC.